Below are 32 T cell receptor beta chains sequenced from a single sample in a study of PD-1 blockade in classical Hodgkin lymphoma. TCRdb keeps only in-frame clones here, not all; method: immunoSEQ multiplex PCR. The sample carries approximately 59,000 clones, 80% to 95% recorded once. Every patient was affected by relapse after autologous stem cell transplantation, while exposure to brentuximab vedotin was not uniform. The starting material was peripheral blood mononuclear cells (PBMCs), obtained before the second cycle of nivolumab. The source is a human donor with classical Hodgkin lymphoma.

This clone appeared a few times. This chain connects TRBV27 to TRBJ2-7; D call uncertain. The CDR3 runs 15 residues. The germline gives CDR1 MNHEY, CDR2 SMNVEV (reference sequence). Trimming took 5 bases from V and 1 from J, leaving 15 bases between them. The CDR3 protein is CASSPPRAPSYEQYF. In DNA form, the CDR3 reads TGTGCCAGCAGTCCCCCAAGGGCCCCTTCCTACGAGCAGTACTTC.

This clone appeared once. The V and J genes are TRBV6-4 and TRBJ2-2, with D possibly matching TRBD1 (6 bases). With 7 bases removed from V and 6 bases from J, the gap between germline ends came to 21 bases. The CDR3 is made up of 16 amino acids. Germline V lookup: CDR1 MRHNA, CDR2 SNTAGT. Written as DNA, the CDR3 is TGTGCCAGCACACCCAGTGCAGGGGCCATAGCCGGGGAGCTGTTTTTT. It codes for CASTPSAGAIAGELFF.

This clone occurred a few times. The chain couples TRBV27 to TRBJ2-1, with D perhaps being TRBD1 or TRBD2 (6 bases each). The germline V and J ends were trimmed by 2 bases and 5 bases, with 16 bases remaining between them. The CDR3 length is 16 residues. Germline V gene data show CDR1 as MNHEY and CDR2 as SMNVEV (reference sequence). The CDR3 DNA reads as TGTGCCAGCAGTTTACCCCCGGGGGACAAAAACAATGAGCAGTTCTTC. Amino acids: CASSLPPGDKNNEQFF.

This clone was found once. The V and J genes are TRBV10-3 and TRBJ2-7, with TRBD1 matching 9 bases. V shed 7 bases, J shed 3 bases, and the junction held 4 bases outside the gene matches. This CDR3 has 13 amino acids. Germline V gene data show CDR1 as ENHRY and CDR2 as SYGVKD. The CDR3 reads CAIMMTGGYEQYF. CDR3 coding DNA: TGTGCCATCATGATGACAGGGGGCTACGAGCAGTACTTC.

The chain joins TRBV5-1 to TRBJ2-2; D remains unclear. The length of the CDR3 is 16 residues. Trimming took 7 bases from V and 0 from J, leaving 16 bases between them. Germline V gene sequence: CDR1 SGHRS, CDR2 YFSETQ. CDR3 nucleotide sequence: TGCGCCAGCTTCCCTGAGCGCGGAGCGAACACCGGGGAGCTGTTTTTT. It is translated as CASFPERGANTGELFF. Looking up the rest from reference TRBV5-1 and TRBJ2-2 gives the full variable domain: KAGVTQTPRYLIKTRGQQVTLSCSPISGHRSVSWYQQTPGQGLQFLFEYFSETQRNKGNFPGRFSGRQFSNSRSEMNVSTLELGDSALYLCASFPERGANTGELFFGEGSRLTVL.

The chain links TRBV15 to TRBJ1-1, with D unclear. CDR1 and CDR2 (germline): LNHNV, YYDKDF (reference sequence). V lost 3 bases and J 8 bases, leaving 13 bases between the germline ends. This CDR3 comprises 13 residues. The CDR3 sequence is CATSRPGEAEAFF. As DNA, the CDR3 is TGTGCCACCAGCAGGCCTGGAGAAGCCGAAGCTTTCTTT.

Here the CDR3 reads CASSYSFPYEQYF. CDR3 sequence (DNA): TGTGCCAGCAGCTACTCCTTTCCCTACGAGCAGTACTTC. J is TRBJ2-7 and V is TRBV5-4, with D unclear. Trimming pared 3 bases from V and 2 bases from J, leaving 9 bases between. In germline, CDR1 is SGHNT, CDR2 YYREEE (reference sequence). This CDR3 spans 13 amino acids. Full variable domain (rest looked up from reference TRBV5-4 and TRBJ2-7): ETGVTQSPTHLIKTRGQQVTLRCSSQSGHNTVSWYQQALGQGPQFIFQYYREEENGRGNFPPRFSGLQFPNYSSELNVNALELDDSALYLCASSYSFPYEQYFGPGTRLTVT.

V usage is TRBV7-9 and J usage is TRBJ2-1; 7 nucleotides line up with TRBD1. Germline assignment: CDR1 SEHNR and CDR2 FQNEAQ (reference sequence). V dropped 4 bases and J dropped 3; count of bases not matched to a gene: 6. CDR3 length: 15 amino acids. Here the CDR3 DNA reads TGTGCCAGCAGCTCGGACAGGAATATCTACAATGAGCAGTTCTTC. This translates into CASSSDRNIYNEQFF.

The V and J genes are TRBV6-4 and TRBJ1-3; no definite D call. V was cut by 0 bases and J by 4 bases, with 7 bases left in between. CDR3 length: 14 residues. Germline-derived CDR1 and CDR2 are MRHNA and SNTAGT. The CDR3 DNA sequence: TGTGCCAGCAGTGACTCGGTTTTCGGAAACACCATATATTTT. Translated, it gives CASSDSVFGNTIYF.

The rearrangement uses TRBV6-5 and TRBJ1-3, with D perhaps TRBD1 (5 bases). Germline V gives CDR1 MNHEY, CDR2 SVGAGI. The CDR3 is 14 residues long. V lost 2 bases, J lost 1 base, and 6 bases lay in between. The CDR3 loop is CASSYDSSGNTIYF. Here the CDR3 DNA reads TGTGCCAGCAGTTACGACAGTTCTGGAAACACCATATATTTT.

The chain recombines TRBV10-2 with TRBJ2-3; TRBD2 matches at 9 bases. Trimming at V came to 3 bases and at J to 4 bases, leaving 11 bases not matched to a gene. Germline V gene data show CDR1 as WSHSY and CDR2 as SAAADI. The CDR3 runs to 17 residues. The CDR3 nucleotides read TGCGCCAGCAGTGACTCGCAAGCGGGAGGCTGGCCAGATACGCAGTATTTT. Its protein is CASSDSQAGGWPDTQYF.

This chain uses TRBV7-9 with TRBJ2-1; D perhaps matches TRBD1 (6 bases). V lost 5 bases and J 4 bases, leaving 18 bases between the germline ends. The CDR3 sequence is 16 residues long. CDR1 is SEHNR, CDR2 FQNEAQ, per germline (reference sequence). The CDR3 is CASSPRWAGAYNEQFF. The CDR3 coding sequence is TGTGCCAGCAGCCCCCGGTGGGCAGGGGCTTACAATGAGCAGTTCTTC.

J is TRBJ1-5 and V is TRBV5-8; D is undetermined. CDR1 is SGHTS, CDR2 YDEGEE, per germline. CDR3 size: 15 residues. V gave up 4 bases and J gave up 2 bases, with 13 bases separating them. CDR3: CASSTGVEGNQPQHF. In DNA form, the CDR3 reads TGTGCCAGCAGCACCGGGGTGGAGGGCAATCAGCCCCAGCATTTT.

The chain is built from TRBV15 and TRBJ1-6; maybe TRBD1 (6 bases). CDR3 length: 17 residues. V lost 0 bases, J lost 10 bases, and 19 bases lay in between. Germline CDR1 reads LNHNV; CDR2 reads YYDKDF (reference sequence). The CDR3 spells CATSRDQGSTANSPLHF. In DNA form, the CDR3 reads TGTGCCACCAGCAGAGATCAGGGGAGTACGGCCAACTCACCCCTCCACTTT.

The CDR3 sequence is CASSLIERQPQHF. DNA of the CDR3: TGTGCCAGCAGCTTAATCGAGCGTCAGCCCCAGCATTTT. This sequence joins TRBV7-8 and TRBJ1-5; D gene uncertain. The CDR3 is made up of 13 amino acids. V was shortened by 2 bases and J by 6 bases, with 8 bases between the two germline ends. Germline loops: CDR1 SGHVS, CDR2 FQNEAQ.

This rearrangement joins TRBV6-6 to TRBJ2-7; D is uncertain. The V gene lost 2 bases and the J gene lost 2 bases, with 7 bases spanning the gap. From germline, CDR1 is MNHNY and CDR2 SVGAGI (reference sequence). There are 13 residues in the CDR3. The DNA of the CDR3 is TGTGCCAGCAGTTACAATACAGCCTACGAGCAGTACTTC. The encoded protein is CASSYNTAYEQYF.

By sample share, this clone is medium-sized. The chain is built from TRBV7-6 and TRBJ2-7, with D possibly matching TRBD1 (6 bases). Germline CDR1 SGHVS, CDR2 FNYEAQ. The CDR3 is 13 amino acids. V was trimmed by 5 bases and J by 5 bases, leaving 13 bases between them. The CDR3 DNA reads as TGTGCCAGCAGCCTACAGGGAATCCACGAGCAGTACTTC. This sequence encodes CASSLQGIHEQYF.

The CDR3 protein is CASSVATLGAGGDTQYF. In nucleotides, the CDR3 is TGTGCCAGCAGCGTAGCTACCTTGGGGGCAGGGGGAGATACGCAGTATTTT. The V call is TRBV9, the J call TRBJ2-3; 7 bases are shared with TRBD1. This CDR3 is built from 17 residues. J gave up 5 bases and V 0 bases, and 12 bases lay outside the gene matches. Germline CDR1 SGDLS, CDR2 YYNGEE.

The V and J genes are TRBV18 and TRBJ2-7; TRBD1 matches at 10 bases. J was trimmed by 2 bases and V by 2 bases; bases with no gene match: 6. The CDR3 covers 16 residues. Germline V gene lookup returns CDR1 KGHSH and CDR2 LQKENI. The CDR3 coding sequence is TGTGCCAGCTCACCAGGAGGGACAGGGGTCACCTACGAGCAGTACTTC. This gives the protein CASSPGGTGVTYEQYF. Using reference TRBV18 and TRBJ2-7 for the parts outside the CDR3, the full variable domain is NAGVMQNPRHLVRRRGQEARLRCSPMKGHSHVYWYRQLPEEGLKFMVYLQKENIIDESGMPKERFSAEFPKEGPSILRIQQVVRGDSAAYFCASSPGGTGVTYEQYFGPGTRLTVT.

CDR3 nucleotides: TGTGCCAGCCTCAATGGAGCGGGGAGGACAGATACGCAGTATTTT. This encodes CASLNGAGRTDTQYF. The chain carries TRBV2 and TRBJ2-3; 7 bases agree with TRBD2. In germline, CDR1 is SNHLY, CDR2 FYNNEI. The V and J ends lost 8 bases and 3 bases, in that order; junction bases with no gene match: 11. The CDR3 has 15 residues.

The chain employs TRBV5-1 and TRBJ2-2; D uncertain. V lost 0 bases and J 0 bases, leaving 9 bases between the germline ends. The CDR3 has 16 amino acids. CDR1 and CDR2 (germline): SGHRS, YFSETQ. The CDR3 is CASSLGAVANTGELFF. As DNA, the CDR3 is TGCGCCAGCAGCTTGGGCGCAGTCGCGAACACCGGGGAGCTGTTTTTT.

The chain couples TRBV18 to TRBJ2-1, with D possibly TRBD2 on 5 matching bases. This CDR3 spans 16 amino acids. V lost 0 bases, J lost 6 bases, and 15 bases lay in between. Per germline, CDR1 KGHSH and CDR2 LQKENI. The DNA for the CDR3 is TGTGCCAGCTCACCACCAAGTCTAGCCCCATCCAATGAGCAGTTCTTC. Residues: CASSPPSLAPSNEQFF. Full variable domain (remainder filled in from reference TRBV18 and TRBJ2-1): NAGVMQNPRHLVRRRGQEARLRCSPMKGHSHVYWYRQLPEEGLKFMVYLQKENIIDESGMPKERFSAEFPKEGPSILRIQQVVRGDSAAYFCASSPPSLAPSNEQFFGPGTRLTVL.

The chain has TRBV27 and TRBJ2-3, with D unresolved. The V gene's germline CDR1 is MNHEY and CDR2 SMNVEV (reference sequence). The CDR3 runs to 16 residues. V lost 3 bases to trimming and J lost 5 bases, with 18 bases between them. CDR3 coding DNA: TGTGCCAGCAGTTTCAATCCTAGTGGGTTCGAAGATACGCAGTATTTT. Its protein product is CASSFNPSGFEDTQYF.

This rearrangement joins TRBV6-4 to TRBJ2-3; 8 bases line up with TRBD1. Looked up from germline, CDR1 is MRHNA and CDR2 is SNTAGT. The junction had 5 bases not matched to a gene; V was cut back by 6 bases and J by 6 bases. The CDR3 has 13 amino acids. The CDR3 protein is CASRGTGSDTQYF. Written as DNA, the CDR3 is TGTGCCAGCAGAGGGACAGGTTCGGATACGCAGTATTTT.

V is TRBV7-8 and J is TRBJ2-7; 9 bases match TRBD1. This CDR3 is built from 15 residues. V lost 5 bases and J lost 0; bases outside the gene matches: 5. Germline CDR1 and CDR2: SGHVS and FQNEAQ. This CDR3 is CASSGGQGLSYEQYF. The CDR3 DNA reads as TGTGCCAGCAGCGGGGGACAGGGCCTCTCCTACGAGCAGTACTTC.

The chain joins TRBV4-3 to TRBJ2-1; TRBD1 might be the D (6 bases). The ends were cut back, 0 bases at V and 3 bases at J, with 15 bases in the middle. The germline CDR1 and CDR2 sequences are LGHNA and YSLEER. The CDR3 sequence is 17 residues long. This CDR3 reads CASSQEITGLNYNEQFF. The DNA of the CDR3 is TGCGCCAGCAGCCAAGAAATCACAGGGCTCAACTACAATGAGCAGTTCTTC.

This chain joins TRBV7-9 and TRBJ2-7; D is possibly TRBD1 (5 bases). The CDR3 has 12 residues. With 5 bases removed from V and 5 bases from J, the gap between germline ends came to 10 bases. Looked up from germline, CDR1 is SEHNR and CDR2 is FQNEAQ (reference sequence). The CDR3 nucleotides read TGTGCCAGCAGCCGGACAATCAACGAGCAGTACTTC. Its protein product is CASSRTINEQYF.

The chain is built from TRBV2 and TRBJ2-3; D gene uncertain. Germline CDR1 and CDR2: SNHLY and FYNNEI. V gave up 1 base and J gave up 3 bases, with 11 bases separating them. This CDR3 is built from 15 residues. The CDR3 DNA follows: TGTGCCAGCAGTGAAGACCTCACCCTAACAGATACGCAGTATTTT. This gives the protein CASSEDLTLTDTQYF.

The chain employs TRBV5-8 and TRBJ1-5; D call uncertain. Germline V gene data show CDR1 as SGHTS and CDR2 as YDEGEE. This CDR3 has 15 residues. Trimming removed 2 bases from V and 0 bases from J, with 9 bases in between. The DNA of the CDR3 is TGTGCCAGCAGCTTTGGCGGAGATAGCAATCAGCCCCAGCATTTT. Translation: CASSFGGDSNQPQHF.

The CDR3: CASSDSNGLYAFF. Written as DNA, the CDR3 is TGTGCCAGCAGTGACTCGAACGGATTGTACGCTTTCTTT. This chain uses TRBV6-4 with TRBJ1-1, with D hard to call. CDR1 and CDR2 (germline): MRHNA, SNTAGT. V lost 0 bases and J lost 11, with 13 bases in between. This CDR3 is built from 13 residues.

The chain employs TRBV2 and TRBJ2-1; 14 bases match TRBD2. With V trimmed by 5 bases and J by 4 bases, 7 bases remained unmatched. This CDR3 is 17 amino acids long. The germline gives CDR1 SNHLY, CDR2 FYNNEI. Written as DNA, the CDR3 is TGTGCCAGCAGTTTCTCGGGACTAGCGGGGGTTTACAATGAGCAGTTCTTC. Protein: CASSFSGLAGVYNEQFF. The full variable domain, rest sourced from reference TRBV2 and TRBJ2-1, is EPEVTQTPSHQVTQMGQEVILRCVPISNHLYFYWYRQILGQKVEFLVSFYNNEISEKSEIFDDQFSVERPDGSNFTLKIRSTKLEDSAMYFCASSFSGLAGVYNEQFFGPGTRLTVL.

The V gene is TRBV6-5, the J gene TRBJ2-7, with a tentative D call TRBD1 (5 bases). V lost 5 bases and J 7 bases, leaving 12 bases between the germline ends. Germline CDR1 reads MNHEY; CDR2 reads SVGAGI. This CDR3 comprises 12 residues. CDR3 nucleotide sequence: TGTGCCAGCAGTCGACTTGGGGCGGAGCAGTACTTC. Its protein product is CASSRLGAEQYF.